The 9 T cell receptor beta chains below were found in one sample sequenced in a study of cytomegalovirus exposure and HLA in healthy donors (dated by TCRdb to 2015 to 2018). Library prep was done by the immunoSEQ multiplex PCR assay. For the multiplex PCR, a mixture combining 60 forward primers for TCR Vbeta segments and 13 reverse primers for TCR Jbeta segments was used. This immuneACCESS table, as held by TCRdb, lists in-frame sequences with V and J called but not all clones. Of the missing ones, under half trace to an unresolved V gene in checked studies; the others have no known cause. This sample lists roughly 97,000 clones; over 75% were detected once. The ten largest clones take up 5.8% of the sample. Source material: PBMCs. The receptors here all came from a man between 60 and 75 years old in good health and CMV-seropositive.

The V gene is TRBV7-6, the J gene TRBJ1-5; no definite D call. Trimming pared 4 bases from V and 0 bases from J, leaving 7 bases between. The CDR3 has 14 amino acids. CDR1 and CDR2 (germline): SGHVS, FNYEAQ. Here the CDR3 DNA reads TGTGCCAGCAGCTCCGGAGTTAGCAATCAGCCCCAGCATTTT. Translated: CASSSGVSNQPQHF.

This clone was found many times. The J gene is TRBJ1-6, the V gene TRBV6-1; unclear D gene. Germline V gene data show CDR1 as MNHNS and CDR2 as SASEGT. This CDR3 has 15 residues. V lost 5 bases, J lost 7 bases, and 15 bases lay in between. This chain's CDR3 is CASSLEGGSNSPLHF. The CDR3, as DNA: TGTGCCAGCAGTTTGGAGGGTGGGTCGAATTCACCCCTCCACTTT.

Worth noting for this clone: The junction and the germline gene differ at one end; a read error may be behind it. Other nucleotide sequences from this sample produce the same CDR3. CDR3 in amino acids: CASSLGGPKNIQYF. CDR3 bases: TGCGCCAGCAGCTTGGGGGGGCCAAAAAACATTCAGTACTTC. V usage is TRBV5-4 and J usage is TRBJ2-4, with D maybe TRBD2 (7 bases). CDR1 and CDR2 from the germline V gene are SGHNT and YYREEE (reference sequence). This CDR3 region has 14 residues.

This chain uses TRBV7-9 with TRBJ2-2; TRBD1 aligns across 8 bases. Germline CDR1 reads SEHNR; CDR2 reads FQNEAQ (reference sequence). This CDR3 comprises 16 residues. Germline trimming cut 4 bases from V and 0 bases from J; bases unmatched to any gene: 4. The chain's CDR3 is CASSSYRGTNTGELFF. Here the CDR3 DNA reads TGTGCCAGCAGCTCCTACAGGGGGACGAACACCGGGGAGCTGTTTTTT. Supplemented by reference TRBV7-9 and TRBJ2-2, the full variable domain reads DTGVSQNPRHKITKRGQNVTFRCDPISEHNRLYWYRQTLGQGPEFLTYFQNEAQLEKSRLLSDRFSAERPKGSFSTLEIQRTEQGDSAMYLCASSSYRGTNTGELFFGEGSRLTVL.

Of note for this clone: At one of its ends the junction is not consistent with the germline gene, which may arise from a read error. The CDR3 DNA reads TGTGCCAGCAGTAAGGAGGGACTTCCAGTCTTC. It is translated as CASSKEGLPVF. The gene calls are TRBV6-4 and TRBJ2-1, with TRBD2 as a possible D gene (6 bases). Germline loops: CDR1 MRHNA, CDR2 SNTAGT. The CDR3 length is 11 residues.

This clone has just one count. The J gene is TRBJ2-5, the V gene TRBV19, with D possibly matching TRBD2 (5 bases). The CDR3 consists of 11 residues. The V gene's germline CDR1 is LNHDA and CDR2 SQIVND (reference sequence). V was shortened by 11 bases and J by 1 base, with 8 bases between the two germline ends. The CDR3 nucleotides are TGTGCCTCTCGGGGCCAAGAGACCCAGTACTTC. Translated: CASRGQETQYF.

CDR3 loop: CASSYEGYEQYF. For the CDR3, the DNA is TGTGCCAGCAGTTACGAGGGCTACGAGCAGTACTTC. V is TRBV6-5 and J is TRBJ2-7, with a tentative D call TRBD2 (5 bases). Per germline, CDR1 MNHEY and CDR2 SVGAGI. The CDR3 loop spans 12 amino acids. V gave up 2 bases and J gave up 3 bases, with 5 bases separating them.

This clone is a singleton in its sample. This chain joins TRBV12-5 and TRBJ2-5, with 10 bases that match TRBD2. Germline loops: CDR1 LGHNT, CDR2 FRNRAP. After removal of 2 bases from V and 4 bases from J, the junction contained 22 bases not matched to a gene. The CDR3 sequence is 21 residues long. The CDR3 loop reads CASGLRGGTVIAGGLRETQYF. CDR3 DNA: TGTGCTAGTGGTTTGAGGGGCGGGACAGTTATAGCGGGGGGCTTAAGAGAGACCCAGTACTTC.

For this clone: The junction differs from germline at one of its ends, possibly a read error. The sample holds other DNA sequences that translate to the same CDR3. The chain has TRBV6-1 and TRBJ2-2; TRBD1 matches 7 bases. The CDR3 consists of 16 residues. CDR1 MNHNS and CDR2 SASEGT come from the germline V gene. CDR3 residues: CASSDGTALYTGELFF. The CDR3 DNA sequence: TGCGCCAGCAGTGACGGGACAGCCTTGTACACCGGGGAGCTGTTTTTT.